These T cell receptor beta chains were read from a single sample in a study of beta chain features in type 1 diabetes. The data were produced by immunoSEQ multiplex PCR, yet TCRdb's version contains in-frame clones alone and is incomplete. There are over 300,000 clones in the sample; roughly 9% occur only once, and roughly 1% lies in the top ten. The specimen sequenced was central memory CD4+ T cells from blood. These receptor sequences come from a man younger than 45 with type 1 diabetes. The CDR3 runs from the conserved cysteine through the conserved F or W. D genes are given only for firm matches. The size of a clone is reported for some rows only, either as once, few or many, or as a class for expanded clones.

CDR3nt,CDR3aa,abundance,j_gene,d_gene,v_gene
TGCAGCGTTGCTGGAGACGACTTCTTTACCTACAATGAGCAGTTCTTC,CSVAGDDFFTYNEQFF,few,TRBJ2-1,-,TRBV29-1
TGTGCCAGCAGACCCACAGGACCGACAGGGGAGCTGTTTTTT,CASRPTGPTGELFF,-,TRBJ2-2,-,TRBV7-9
TGTGCCAGCTCACCAATCGGAAGCAGCCTGTCCTACGAGCAGTACTTC,CASSPIGSSLSYEQYF,-,TRBJ2-7,-,TRBV18
TGTGCCAGCAGCTTAGGGCGGGCGGCTTACAATGAGCAGTTCTTC,CASSLGRAAYNEQFF,few,TRBJ2-1,-,TRBV7-9
TGCGCCAGCAGCCAGGGCCGGAGTGGAGATACGCAGTATTTT,CASSQGRSGDTQYF,few,TRBJ2-3,-,TRBV4-3
TGCGCCAGCAGCTTAACCGGGTCCAAGGATGGCTACACCTTC,CASSLTGSKDGYTF,-,TRBJ1-2,-,TRBV5-1
TGTGCCAGTAGGGGGGGACAGTCGTACTATGGCTACACCTTC,CASRGGQSYYGYTF,-,TRBJ1-2,TRBD1,TRBV19
TGTGCCAGCTCACCAGGGACAGGGGGCGCGGACACTGAAGCTTTCTTT,CASSPGTGGADTEAFF,-,TRBJ1-1,TRBD1,TRBV18
TGTGCCTGGAGGATTCACAGGGGGAGAGACTGGGGGTCACCCCTCCACTTT,CAWRIHRGRDWGSPLHF,-,TRBJ1-6,TRBD1,TRBV30
TGTGCCAGCTCACATGTCGGTCGGGCGGCGGGGGAGACCCAGTACTTC,CASSHVGRAAGETQYF,-,TRBJ2-5,-,TRBV18
TGCGCCAGCAGCCGCATAGACGGGAACACTGAAGCTTTCTTT,CASSRIDGNTEAFF,few,TRBJ1-1,-,TRBV5-1
TGTGCCAGCAGCTTTAGTCGCGGGGCGGGAAATGAGCAGTTCTTC,CASSFSRGAGNEQFF,few,TRBJ2-1,-,TRBV7-2
TGCAGCGCCGGGGACAGGGAAACTGGAAACACCATATATTTT,CSAGDRETGNTIYF,-,TRBJ1-3,TRBD1,TRBV29-1
TGTGCCAGCTTTGGGAGGGTTCAAGACACTGGAAACACCATATATTTT,CASFGRVQDTGNTIYF,few,TRBJ1-3,-,TRBV6-6
TGCAGTGCGTCAATTTCCTATGGCTACACCTTC,CSASISYGYTF,few,TRBJ1-2,-,TRBV20-1
TGCAGTGCTAGGATAGGGGATGCTTACTTC,CSARIGDAYF,few,TRBJ2-7,-,TRBV20-1
TGTGCCAGCAGTCAGACAGGGTTGGGGTACACTGAAGCTTTCTTT,CASSQTGLGYTEAFF,few,TRBJ1-1,TRBD1,TRBV27
TGTGCCAGCAGCTTTGACGGGACAGGGGTGTCACCCCTCCACTTT,CASSFDGTGVSPLHF,many,TRBJ1-6,TRBD1,TRBV7-2
TGTGCCAGCAGTTTAAAGGAGGGCTACGAGCAGTACTTC,CASSLKEGYEQYF,many,TRBJ2-7,-,TRBV27
TGTGCCAGCAGCTTAGCCTCCGGGACGGGGAATGAGCAGTTCTTC,CASSLASGTGNEQFF,-,TRBJ2-1,-,TRBV7-2
TGCGCCAGCAGCCCGGGACAGGCGAGCACAGATACGCAGTATTTT,CASSPGQASTDTQYF,few,TRBJ2-3,TRBD1,TRBV5-1
TGCGCCAGCAGCTCATACCCAGAAGAGACCCAGTACTTC,CASSSYPEETQYF,-,TRBJ2-5,-,TRBV5-1
TGTGCCAGCAAGGGGAGAGGGAACACCGGGGAGCTGTTTTTT,CASKGRGNTGELFF,-,TRBJ2-2,-,TRBV5-8
TGCGCCAGCAGCCAAGGAACACCGGGGAGGGAGACCCAGTACTTC,CASSQGTPGRETQYF,few,TRBJ2-5,-,TRBV4-3
TGTGCCAGTAGTATTTCGGCTAGCGGGGGCACAGATACGCAGTATTTT,CASSISASGGTDTQYF,few,TRBJ2-3,TRBD2,TRBV19
TGTGCCAGCAGCTTGCAAGAGACCCAGTACTTC,CASSLQETQYF,many,TRBJ2-5,-,TRBV7-9
TGCGCCAGCAGTGAGACAAGGGAAAGCGCGCAGTATTTT,CASSETRESAQYF,-,TRBJ2-3,-,TRBV10-1
TGTGCCAGCAGAGGACAGATTAATAGCAATCAGCCCCAGCATTTT,CASRGQINSNQPQHF,-,TRBJ1-5,-,TRBV6-6
TGTGCCAGCAGCCACCAGGTCGGGAATTCACCCCTCCACTTT,CASSHQVGNSPLHF,-,TRBJ1-6,-,TRBV7-8
TGTGCCAGCAGCGCCTCCGGGACGGATGACCGGTACTTC,CASSASGTDDRYF,-,TRBJ2-7,-,TRBV7-9
TGTGCCAGCAGCGGATGGGCAGGGAACGCTGAAGCTTTCTTT,CASSGWAGNAEAFF,-,TRBJ1-1,-,TRBV14
TGTGCCAGCAGCGTAGCGGCGGGGGGGCATGAGACCCAGTACTTC,CASSVAAGGHETQYF,many,TRBJ2-5,TRBD2,TRBV9
TGTGCCAGCTCACCGGACAGGGAAGAGACCCAGTACTTC,CASSPDREETQYF,-,TRBJ2-5,TRBD1,TRBV18
TGCGCCAGCAGCTTGGACAGCAATCAGCCCCAGCATTTT,CASSLDSNQPQHF,-,TRBJ1-5,-,TRBV5-1
TGTGCCAGTAGTGGGACAGACCAAGAGACCCAGTACTTC,CASSGTDQETQYF,-,TRBJ2-5,TRBD1,TRBV19
TGTGCCAGCAGTGAAAGCGGGGGGCTCGTCGAGCAGTACTTC,CASSESGGLVEQYF,-,TRBJ2-7,TRBD2,TRBV2
TGCGCCAGCAGCCCCGGGACAGGGGGATCCTCCTACGAGCAGTACTTC,CASSPGTGGSSYEQYF,few,TRBJ2-7,TRBD1,TRBV5-1
TGTGCCAGCAGCGGTATGGTGAACACTGAAGCTTTCTTT,CASSGMVNTEAFF,few,TRBJ1-1,-,TRBV9
TGTGCCAGCAGTGAACTGACAGATGCAACTAATGAAAAACTGTTTTTT,CASSELTDATNEKLFF,-,TRBJ1-4,-,TRBV6-1
TGTGCCAGCAGCCCCCTGGCCTACGAGCAGTACTTC,CASSPLAYEQYF,-,TRBJ2-7,-,TRBV11-2
TGTGCCAGCAGTTTTAGGGACACTGAAGCTTTCTTT,CASSFRDTEAFF,few,TRBJ1-1,-,TRBV6-5
TGTGCCAGCAGCTCCCGGGCCGAAAAACTGTTTTTT,CASSSRAEKLFF,-,TRBJ1-4,-,TRBV7-2
TGTGCCTGGAGGGGCGGGACAGGGTCCTACAATGAGCAGTTCTTC,CAWRGGTGSYNEQFF,few,TRBJ2-1,TRBD1,TRBV30
TGTGCCAGCAGCTCTTGGGGGGAAAATGAGCAGTTCTTC,CASSSWGENEQFF,-,TRBJ2-1,-,TRBV7-2
TGTGCCAGCAGCCTACAGGAAGGAAAACTGTTTTTT,CASSLQEGKLFF,many,TRBJ1-4,-,TRBV7-9
TGTGCCAGCAACCGCGGGGGACTTTTAAACACCGGGGAGCTGTTTTTT,CASNRGGLLNTGELFF,-,TRBJ2-2,TRBD2,TRBV13
TGCAGTGCTCAGGAGAAGGAGACCCAGTACTTC,CSAQEKETQYF,few,TRBJ2-5,-,TRBV20-1
TGCAGCGCCATGAAATGGACCGAAGCCTCCTACGAGCAGTACTTC,CSAMKWTEASYEQYF,-,TRBJ2-7,-,TRBV29-1
TGTGCCAGCAGCTGGAACAGGGGGTCAGATACGCAGTATTTT,CASSWNRGSDTQYF,few,TRBJ2-3,TRBD1,TRBV7-6
TGTGCCAGCAGTTTTTCCAGTGAGCAGTACTTC,CASSFSSEQYF,few,TRBJ2-7,-,TRBV6-5
TGTGCCAGCAGATCCCCAGGGGGCTCGCGGGAGCTGTTTTTT,CASRSPGGSRELFF,few,TRBJ2-2,TRBD1,TRBV28
TGCGCCAGCAGCTTGGAGGCGGGGAACTATGGCTACACCTTC,CASSLEAGNYGYTF,few,TRBJ1-2,-,TRBV5-1
TGTGCTAGTGGTTTACCTCGGACAGGGGGCGATACGCAGTATTTT,CASGLPRTGGDTQYF,few,TRBJ2-3,TRBD1,TRBV12-5